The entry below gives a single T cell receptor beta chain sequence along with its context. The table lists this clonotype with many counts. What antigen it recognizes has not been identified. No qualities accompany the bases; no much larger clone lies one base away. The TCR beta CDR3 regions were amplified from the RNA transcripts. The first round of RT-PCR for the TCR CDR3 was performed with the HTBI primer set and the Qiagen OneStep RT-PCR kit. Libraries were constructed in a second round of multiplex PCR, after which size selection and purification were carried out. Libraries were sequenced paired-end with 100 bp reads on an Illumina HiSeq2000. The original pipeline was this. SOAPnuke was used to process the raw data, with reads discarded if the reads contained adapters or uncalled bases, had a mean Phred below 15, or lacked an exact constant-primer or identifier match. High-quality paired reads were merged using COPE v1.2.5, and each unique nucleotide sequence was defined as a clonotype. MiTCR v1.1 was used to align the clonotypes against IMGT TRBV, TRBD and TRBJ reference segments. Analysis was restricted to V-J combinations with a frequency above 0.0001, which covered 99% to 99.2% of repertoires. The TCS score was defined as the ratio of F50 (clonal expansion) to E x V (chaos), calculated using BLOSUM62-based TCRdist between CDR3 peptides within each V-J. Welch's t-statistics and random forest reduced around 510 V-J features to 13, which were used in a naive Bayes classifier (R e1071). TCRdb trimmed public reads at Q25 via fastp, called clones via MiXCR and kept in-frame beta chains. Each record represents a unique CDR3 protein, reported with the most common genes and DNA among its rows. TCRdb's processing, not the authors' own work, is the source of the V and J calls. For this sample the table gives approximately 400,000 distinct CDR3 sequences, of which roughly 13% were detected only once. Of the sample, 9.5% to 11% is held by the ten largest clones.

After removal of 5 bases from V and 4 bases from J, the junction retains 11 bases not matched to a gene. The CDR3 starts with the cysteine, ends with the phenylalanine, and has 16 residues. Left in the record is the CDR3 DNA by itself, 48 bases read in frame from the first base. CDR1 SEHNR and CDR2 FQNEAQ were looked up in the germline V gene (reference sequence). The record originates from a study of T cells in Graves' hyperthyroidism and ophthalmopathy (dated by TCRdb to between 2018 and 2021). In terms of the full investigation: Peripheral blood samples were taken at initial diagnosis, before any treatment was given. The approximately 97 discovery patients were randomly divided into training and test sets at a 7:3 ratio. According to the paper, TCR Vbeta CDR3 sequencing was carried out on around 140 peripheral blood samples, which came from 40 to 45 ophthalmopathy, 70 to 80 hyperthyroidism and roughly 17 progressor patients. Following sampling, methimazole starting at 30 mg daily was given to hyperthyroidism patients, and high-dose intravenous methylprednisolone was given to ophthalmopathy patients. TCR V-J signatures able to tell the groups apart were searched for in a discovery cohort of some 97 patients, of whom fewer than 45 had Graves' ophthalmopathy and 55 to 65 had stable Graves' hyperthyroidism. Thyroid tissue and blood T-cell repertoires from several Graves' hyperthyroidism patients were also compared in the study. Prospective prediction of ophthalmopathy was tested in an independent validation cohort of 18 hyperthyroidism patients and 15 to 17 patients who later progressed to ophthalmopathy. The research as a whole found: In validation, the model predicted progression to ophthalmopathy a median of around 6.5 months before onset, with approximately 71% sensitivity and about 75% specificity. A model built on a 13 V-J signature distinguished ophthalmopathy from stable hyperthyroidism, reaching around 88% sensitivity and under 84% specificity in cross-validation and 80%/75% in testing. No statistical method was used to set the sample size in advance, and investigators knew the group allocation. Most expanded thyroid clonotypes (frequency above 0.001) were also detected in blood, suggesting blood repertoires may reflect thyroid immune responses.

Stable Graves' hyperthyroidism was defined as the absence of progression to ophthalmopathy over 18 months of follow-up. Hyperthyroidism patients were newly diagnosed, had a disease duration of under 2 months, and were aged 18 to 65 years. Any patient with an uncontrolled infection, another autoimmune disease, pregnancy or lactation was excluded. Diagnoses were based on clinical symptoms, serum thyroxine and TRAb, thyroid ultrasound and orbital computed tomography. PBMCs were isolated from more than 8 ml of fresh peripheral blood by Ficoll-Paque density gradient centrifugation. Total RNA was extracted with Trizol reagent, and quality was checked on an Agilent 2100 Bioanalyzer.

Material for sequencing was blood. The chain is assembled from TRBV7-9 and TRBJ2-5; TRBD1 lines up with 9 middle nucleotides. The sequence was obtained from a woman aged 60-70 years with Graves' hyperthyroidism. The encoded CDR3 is CASSHTRGTGLETQYF. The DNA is TGTGCCAGCAGCCACACCCGAGGGACAGGGCTAGAGACCCAGTACTTC.